Presented here are 24 T cell receptor beta chains from one specimen sequenced in a study of T cells after yellow fever vaccination. Each CDR3 protein is one row after TCRdb ran MiXCR on the 5' RACE reads. The sample lists almost 30,000 distinct CDR3 sequences; 5.5% to 8% were seen once. The sample in question was PBMCs, either bulk or a sorted T-cell subset (CD4+, CD8+, memory, or dextramer-sorted; not recorded which), obtained on the day of the yellow fever booster vaccination. These receptor sequences come from a man aged 25-40 years who received the YFV17D yellow fever vaccine.

This clonotype has more than one count but fewer than ten. This rearrangement joins TRBV5-8 to TRBJ2-7; D is ambiguous. The V gene lost 3 bases and the J gene lost 5 bases, with 15 bases spanning the gap. The germline V gene has CDR1 SGHTS and CDR2 YDEGEE. CDR3 size: 14 residues. The CDR3 is CASSWSIAGHEQYF. The CDR3 DNA follows: TGTGCCAGCAGCTGGTCAATTGCTGGCCACGAGCAGTACTTC.

There are a few counts of this clonotype. Since a much larger clone is just one base distant, this may be a read error. The rearrangement joins TRBV6-1 to TRBJ2-1, with 13 bases fitting TRBD2. The trim removed 4 bases at V and 5 bases at J, leaving 2 bases unmatched. The CDR3 extends over 15 amino acids. Per germline, CDR1 MNHNS and CDR2 SASEGT. The CDR3 spells CASSAGTSGNNEQFF. The CDR3 nucleotides read TGTGCCAGCAGTGCCGGGACTAGCGGGAACAATGAGCAGTTCTTC.

This clonotype has ten or more counts. The chain employs TRBV15 and TRBJ2-5; TRBD1 matches 9 bases. With 5 bases clipped from V and 3 bases from J, the junction kept 10 bases outside the gene matches. The germline V gene encodes CDR1 LNHNV and CDR2 YYDKDF (reference sequence). This CDR3 has 16 residues. CDR3: CATSGPGQGEKETQYF. CDR3 bases: TGTGCCACCAGCGGACCGGGACAGGGAGAAAAAGAGACCCAGTACTTC.

This clonotype was detected many times. The CDR3 region has the DNA TGTGCCAGCAGCCTCATGGGACTGCTGGGGACCGGGGAGCTGTTTTTT. This gives the protein CASSLMGLLGTGELFF. The V call is TRBV14, the J call TRBJ2-2; weak D call: TRBD2 (6 bases). CDR3 length equals 16 residues. V was shortened by 4 bases and J by 5 bases, with 17 bases between the two germline ends. Looked up from germline, CDR1 is SGHDN and CDR2 is FVKESK.

This clonotype was observed a few times. The V call is TRBV27, the J call TRBJ2-7; TRBD2 aligns across 12 bases. V lost 2 bases to trimming and J lost 1 base; unmatched junction nucleotides: 6. CDR1 is MNHEY, CDR2 SMNVEV, per germline (reference sequence). The CDR3 totals 17 residues. The CDR3 DNA sequence: TGTGCCAGCAGTTTAAGACTAGCGGGAGATACTTCCTACGAGCAGTACTTC. Translating it yields CASSLRLAGDTSYEQYF.

This clonotype was counted many times. The chain has TRBV20-1 and TRBJ2-3, with D perhaps matching TRBD2 (5 bases). This CDR3 is built from 12 residues. V was trimmed by 5 bases and J by 2 bases, leaving 8 bases between them. Looked up from germline, CDR1 is DFQATT and CDR2 is SNEGSKA (reference sequence). The CDR3 is CSAARDTDTQYF. CDR3 coding DNA: TGCAGTGCTGCACGGGACACAGATACGCAGTATTTT.

This clonotype was recorded many times. The rearrangement links TRBV29-1 to TRBJ1-2; TRBD1 agrees at 7 bases. The CDR3 has 12 residues. Germline assignment: CDR1 SQVTM and CDR2 ANQGSEA. J gave up 4 bases and V 1 base, and 0 bases lay outside the gene matches. In nucleotides, the CDR3 is TGCAGCGTTGAAGGACAGGGCTATGGCTACACCTTC. It yields the protein CSVEGQGYGYTF.

This clonotype was counted many times. The chain links TRBV6-4 to TRBJ2-2; TRBD2 might be the D (6 bases). CDR1 MRHNA and CDR2 SNTAGT come from the germline V gene. Trimming took 4 bases from V and 1 from J, leaving 10 bases between them. The CDR3 extends over 15 amino acids. The CDR3 spells CASSAGEGNTGELFF. The CDR3 DNA reads as TGTGCCAGCAGTGCGGGAGAGGGGAACACCGGGGAGCTGTTTTTT.

Notes on this clonotype: A single base separates this from a much larger clone, so it may be a read error. The rearrangement links TRBV5-4 to TRBJ2-7; D perhaps matches TRBD1 (6 bases). V dropped 5 bases and J dropped 4 bases, with 16 bases sitting between them. This CDR3 comprises 14 residues. Germline V CDR1 and CDR2: SGHNT, YYREEE (reference sequence). CDR3 sequence reads: CASRQGGSIYEQYF. The DNA of the CDR3 is TGTGCCAGCAGACAAGGGGGATCGATTTACGAGCAGTACTTC. Full variable domain (outside the CDR3, taken from reference TRBV5-4 and TRBJ2-7): ETGVTQSPTHLIKTRGQQVTLRCSSQSGHNTVSWYQQALGQGPQFIFQYYREEENGRGNFPPRFSGLQFPNYSSELNVNALELDDSALYLCASRQGGSIYEQYFGPGTRLTVT.

This clonotype came up a few times. The gene calls are TRBV20-1 and TRBJ2-2, with TRBD2 matching 13 bases. The ends lost 0 bases at V and 6 bases at J; junction bases unmatched: 4. The CDR3 totals 16 residues. Germline lookup yields CDR1 DFQATT and CDR2 SNEGSKA (reference sequence). The CDR3 DNA is TGCAGTGCTAGAGATGGACTAGCGGGAGTTGCCGGGGAGCTGTTTTTT. Amino acids: CSARDGLAGVAGELFF.

The CDR3 nucleotides are TGTGCCTCCTGCAAAGGGACTAGTCGGAGGCTCAGCACAGATACGCAGTATTTT. This encodes CASCKGTSRRLSTDTQYF. The chain recombines TRBV3-1 with TRBJ2-3; 8 bases agree with TRBD2. In germline, CDR1 is LGHDT, CDR2 YNNKEL (reference sequence). The CDR3 extends over 18 amino acids. The trim removed 11 bases at V and 0 bases at J, leaving 19 bases unmatched.

The table lists this clonotype with a few counts. V is TRBV3-1 and J is TRBJ2-3; 7 bases align to TRBD2. The CDR3 spans 16 residues. Germline loops: CDR1 LGHDT, CDR2 YNNKEL (reference sequence). V lost 0 bases, J lost 8 bases, and 11 bases stayed unmatched. As DNA, the CDR3 is TGTGCCAGCAGCCAAGAGGGAGGGCCTACAAGGGTTACGCAGTATTTT. Its translation: CASSQEGGPTRVTQYF.

This clonotype was picked up many times. V is TRBV30 and J is TRBJ2-1; 7 bases match TRBD2. Per germline, CDR1 GTSNPN and CDR2 SVGIG (reference sequence). Trimming removed 3 bases from V and 8 bases from J; junction bases left unmatched: 7. The CDR3 spans 13 residues. The CDR3 spells CAWSAGVYDEQFF. CDR3 DNA sequence: TGTGCCTGGAGCGCGGGAGTATACGATGAGCAGTTCTTC.

The V gene is TRBV5-1, the J gene TRBJ2-5; no reliable D call. V was trimmed by 2 bases and J by 1 base, leaving 6 bases between them. The CDR3 runs to 13 residues. In germline, CDR1 is SGHRS, CDR2 YFSETQ. CDR3 DNA sequence: TGCGCCAGCAGCTTACAGTTCCAAGAGACCCAGTACTTC. Protein: CASSLQFQETQYF.

This clonotype was picked up many times. The J gene is TRBJ2-7, the V gene TRBV30; 11 bases agree with TRBD2. This CDR3 is built from 16 residues. The V gene end was trimmed by 2 bases and the J gene end by 2 bases; junction bases not matched to a gene: 8. CDR1 and CDR2 (germline): GTSNPN, SVGIG (reference sequence). The CDR3 here is CAWSPRLAGFTYEQYF. In DNA form, the CDR3 reads TGTGCCTGGAGTCCCCGACTAGCGGGATTTACCTACGAGCAGTACTTC.

The CDR3 DNA is TGCAGTGCTACCATCGGGACCAACAATGAGCAGTTCTTC. It is translated as CSATIGTNNEQFF. The rearrangement links TRBV20-1 to TRBJ2-1; D possibly uses TRBD1 or TRBD2 (5 bases each). V was pared by 4 bases and J by 5 bases, with 12 bases between. Germline V gene data show CDR1 as DFQATT and CDR2 as SNEGSKA (reference sequence). The CDR3 has 13 amino acids.

This clonotype has ten or more counts. V and J are TRBV20-1 and TRBJ2-1; 8 bases map to TRBD2. Germline CDR1 reads DFQATT; CDR2 reads SNEGSKA (reference sequence). The CDR3 sequence is 14 residues long. With V trimmed by 6 bases and J by 6 bases, 10 bases remained unmatched. The DNA for the CDR3 is TGCAGTGCACCACGGGGGGGCCTTTTCAATGAGCAGTTCTTC. It translates to CSAPRGGLFNEQFF.

This clonotype came up many times. This chain links TRBV6-2 or TRBV6-3 with TRBJ2-3, with 9 bases matching TRBD1. The germline gives CDR1 MNHEY, CDR2 SVGEGT. The CDR3 runs 15 residues. The V segment lost 3 bases and the J segment 4 bases; nucleotides outside the gene matches: 5. CDR3 sequence (DNA): TGTGCCAGCAGTTATGGGACAGGGAATCCAGATACGCAGTATTTT. It encodes CASSYGTGNPDTQYF.

This clonotype was recorded at least ten times. The CDR3 coding sequence is TGTGCCATCAGGCCGACAGGGTCGAACTACGAGCAGTACTTC. Its protein is CAIRPTGSNYEQYF. The chain is built from TRBV10-3 and TRBJ2-7; 7 nucleotides match TRBD1. This CDR3 has 14 residues. Germline V gene lookup returns CDR1 ENHRY and CDR2 SYGVKD. With 6 bases clipped from V and 3 bases from J, the junction kept 8 bases outside the gene matches.

The chain combines TRBV11-2 with TRBJ2-7; a possible D gene is TRBD2 (7 bases). The CDR3 contains 14 residues. Per germline, CDR1 SGHAT and CDR2 FQNNGV. V lost 5 bases and J lost 6, with 17 bases in between. The CDR3 reads CASSARGPRVEQYF. The CDR3, as DNA: TGTGCCAGCAGCGCGCGGGGGCCCCGTGTCGAGCAGTACTTC.

This clonotype turned up a few times. This chain links TRBV6-5 with TRBJ2-7, with 7 bases identical to TRBD2. Per germline, CDR1 MNHEY and CDR2 SVGAGI. This CDR3 region has 15 residues. The V gene end was trimmed by 3 bases and the J gene end by 5 bases; junction bases not matched to a gene: 10. This CDR3 is CASSYLAGEPHEQYF. CDR3 nucleotide sequence: TGTGCCAGCAGTTATCTGGCGGGAGAGCCCCACGAGCAGTACTTC.

This clonotype was counted at least ten times. The chain is built from TRBV18 and TRBJ2-5, with 7 bases aligning to TRBD2. In germline, CDR1 is KGHSH, CDR2 LQKENI. This CDR3 spans 15 amino acids. V shed 6 bases, J shed 3 bases, and the junction held 10 bases outside the gene matches. CDR3 sequence reads: CASSYISGTKETQYF. In nucleotides, the CDR3 is TGTGCCAGCTCGTACATATCCGGGACTAAAGAGACCCAGTACTTC.

The table lists this clonotype with many counts. This sequence joins TRBV12-3 or TRBV12-4 and TRBJ1-2; 7 bases are a match to TRBD1. The CDR3 runs to 13 residues. The V and J ends lost 5 bases and 2 bases, in that order; junction bases with no gene match: 2. The CDR3 loop is CASSPTGNYGYTF. CDR3 nucleotides: TGTGCCAGCAGTCCGACAGGGAACTATGGCTACACCTTC.

This clonotype was seen repeatedly, ten times or more. The chain links TRBV24-1 to TRBJ2-1, with 8 bases lining up with TRBD2. The CDR3 loop spans 15 amino acids. The junction had 7 bases not matched to a gene; V was cut back by 4 bases and J by 6 bases. Germline V gives CDR1 KGHDR, CDR2 SFDVKD. CDR3 protein: CATSDPTSGGNEQFF. The CDR3 nucleotides are TGTGCCACCAGTGACCCAACTAGCGGAGGCAATGAGCAGTTCTTC.